The 14 T cell receptor beta chains presented below share a single source sample, sequenced in a study of radiotherapy plus CTLA-4 blockade in lung cancer. Clones were sequenced by immunoSEQ multiplex PCR, and TCRdb holds only the in-frame ones, with some missing. The sample consists of 75,000 to 100,000 clones, more than 75% of them appearing once. The source material was peripheral blood, sampled from a patient treated with radiotherapy plus ipilimumab. The receptor source for this set is a human donor with non-small cell lung cancer who had a partial response to radiotherapy plus ipilimumab.

With regard to this clone: The sample carries other DNA sequences with the same CDR3. The CDR3 loop is CASSPATNEKLFF. CDR3 bases: TGTGCCAGCTCCCCCGCAACTAATGAAAAACTGTTTTTT. The chain couples TRBV28 to TRBJ1-4, with no clear D. Per germline, CDR1 MDHEN and CDR2 SYDVKM. V gave up 8 bases and J gave up 0 bases, with 7 bases separating them. This CDR3 region has 13 residues.

The rearrangement links TRBV29-1 to TRBJ1-5; TRBD1 might be the D (5 bases). This CDR3 is built from 13 residues. Trimming cost V 4 bases and J 6 bases, with 13 bases left between them. CDR1 is SQVTM, CDR2 ANQGSEA, per germline. CDR3 residues: CSVGGTSGQPQHF. DNA for the CDR3: TGCAGCGTTGGCGGGACTTCGGGTCAGCCCCAGCATTTT.

The rearrangement joins TRBV15 to TRBJ2-4; TRBD1 might be the D (6 bases). Germline CDR1 and CDR2: LNHNV and YYDKDF (reference sequence). The ends were cut back, 5 bases at V and 0 bases at J, with 17 bases in the middle. The CDR3 totals 17 residues. The CDR3 sequence: CATSPFRDTLAKNIQYF. In DNA, the CDR3 is TGTGCCACCAGCCCTTTCCGGGACACCTTAGCCAAAAACATTCAGTACTTC.

This chain uses TRBV9 with TRBJ2-3; D not resolved. Germline V gives CDR1 SGDLS, CDR2 YYNGEE. Between the trimmed V and J ends, which lost 0 bases and 3 bases, there was a span of 8 bases. CDR3 size: 14 residues. The CDR3 region is CASSVVAVTDTQYF. DNA for the CDR3: TGTGCCAGCAGCGTAGTGGCGGTTACAGATACGCAGTATTTT.

A note on this clone: Mismatch with germline at one junction end may stem from a read error. The chain is built from TRBV7-9 and TRBJ1-2, with D unclear. The CDR3 has 13 residues. CDR1 and CDR2 (germline): SEHNR, FQNEAQ (reference sequence). The CDR3, as DNA: TGTGCCAGCAGCTTAAACGCGGACTATGGCTGCACCTTC. It encodes CASSLNADYGCTF.

This clone was picked up a small number of times. The gene calls are TRBV7-8 and TRBJ2-1; 14 bases fit TRBD2. V shed 1 base, J shed 7 bases, and the junction held 3 bases outside the gene matches. CDR3 length equals 16 residues. Per germline, CDR1 SGHVS and CDR2 FQNEAQ. The CDR3 is CASSLGGTSGRNEQFF. DNA of the CDR3: TGTGCCAGCAGCTTAGGAGGGACTAGCGGGAGAAATGAGCAGTTCTTC.

In the case of this clone: A read error may produce the germline difference seen at one junction end. Other DNA sequences from this sample encode an identical CDR3 as well. The chain is built from TRBV7-8 and TRBJ2-1, with TRBD2 matching over 14 bases. Germline lookup yields CDR1 SGHVS and CDR2 FQNEAQ. This CDR3 has 16 amino acids. CDR3 protein: CASSHGTSGSYNEQFF. The CDR3 nucleotides read TGCGCCAGCAGCCACGGGACTAGCGGGAGCTACAATGAGCAGTTCTTC.

The chain is built from TRBV6-7 and TRBJ1-2; no reliable D call. TRBV6-7 is designated an ORF whose function remains uncertain. This CDR3 region has 13 residues. Between the trimmed V and J ends, which lost 2 bases and 7 bases, there was a span of 11 bases. CDR3 nucleotides: TGTGCCAGCAGTTACACGAGTTTACGTGGCTACACCTTC. It specifies CASSYTSLRGYTF.

This clone came up once. This chain links TRBV15 with TRBJ2-7, with D maybe TRBD2 (6 bases). This CDR3 has 16 amino acids. Germline V gene sequence: CDR1 LNHNV, CDR2 YYDKDF (reference sequence). The germline V and J ends were trimmed by 5 bases and 2 bases, with 19 bases remaining between them. The CDR3 region is CATSPRWGTSAYEQYF. The CDR3 nucleotides read TGTGCCACCAGCCCTCGCTGGGGGACTTCTGCCTACGAGCAGTACTTC.

Here the CDR3 reads CASSQDRNTEAFF. The CDR3 DNA sequence: TGTGCCAGCAGTCAGGACAGGAACACTGAAGCTTTCTTT. The J gene is TRBJ1-1, the V gene TRBV11-2; tentative D call: TRBD1 (6 bases). Trimming pared 6 bases from V and 1 base from J, leaving 9 bases between. The CDR3 runs to 13 residues. The germline gives CDR1 SGHAT, CDR2 FQNNGV. Looking up the rest from reference TRBV11-2 and TRBJ1-1 gives the full variable domain: EAGVAQSPRYKIIEKRQSVAFWCNPISGHATLYWYQQILGQGPKLLIQFQNNGVVDDSQLPKDRFSAERLKGVDSTLKIQPAKLEDSAVYLCASSQDRNTEAFFGQGTRLTVV.

This chain uses TRBV7-2 with TRBJ1-2, with TRBD1 identical over 8 bases. With V trimmed by 4 bases and J by 6 bases, 7 bases remained unmatched. The CDR3 runs to 14 residues. Germline-derived CDR1 and CDR2 are SGHTA and FQGNSA. The CDR3: CASSSRTGQNGYTF. The CDR3 nucleotides read TGTGCCAGCAGCTCACGGACAGGGCAGAATGGCTACACCTTC.

The genes are TRBV28 and TRBJ1-2, with a weak D call TRBD1 (6 bases). The CDR3 runs 12 residues. The ends were cut back, 6 bases at V and 8 bases at J, with 13 bases in the middle. Germline lookup yields CDR1 MDHEN and CDR2 SYDVKM. The CDR3 DNA sequence: TGTGCCAGCAGCACAGGGTCGGGAGGCTACACCTTC. It encodes CASSTGSGGYTF.

In its sample, this clone was seen once. V is TRBV11-2 and J is TRBJ2-5, with 11 bases matching TRBD2. Trimming took 5 bases from V and 5 from J; bases not matched to a gene: 7. The V gene's germline CDR1 is SGHAT and CDR2 FQNNGV. This CDR3 is 15 amino acids long. CDR3 coding DNA: TGTGCCAGCAGCAGTCTAGCGGGAGGTGGGGAGACCCAGTACTTC. Protein sequence: CASSSLAGGGETQYF.

The chain combines TRBV7-3 with TRBJ2-1, with 10 bases fitting TRBD1. V dropped 4 bases and J dropped 9; count of bases not matched to a gene: 6. The V gene's germline CDR1 is SGHTA and CDR2 FQGTGA. The CDR3 extends over 14 amino acids. The CDR3 bases are TGTGCCAGCAGCTCCCGGGACAGGGGACCTGAGCAGTTCTTC. It is translated as CASSSRDRGPEQFF. The full variable domain, rest sourced from reference TRBV7-3 and TRBJ2-1, is GAGVSQTPSNKVTEKGKYVELRCDPISGHTALYWYRQSLGQGPEFLIYFQGTGAADDSGLPNDRFFAVRPEGSVSTLKIQRTERGDSAVYLCASSSRDRGPEQFFGPGTRLTVL.